This passage covers 9 T cell receptor beta chains from one sample sequenced in a study of blood T cell repertoires in COVID-19. Some clones are missing from TCRdb's copy, which holds only in-frame ones; the method was immunoSEQ multiplex PCR. The profile covers approximately 230,000 clones, with about nine tenths appearing a single time and over 2% taken by the ten largest. Material for sequencing was peripheral blood. All receptors come from a young man who had recovered from COVID-19.

The gene calls are TRBV12-3 or TRBV12-4 and TRBJ2-3, with a weak D call TRBD2 (5 bases). The CDR3 runs to 13 residues. Trimming left V 2 bases short and J 3 bases short, with 6 bases between. The CDR3 bases are TGTGCCAGCAGTTTACGGGAAACAGATACGCAGTATTTT. It is translated as CASSLRETDTQYF.

The rearrangement links TRBV15 to TRBJ2-5; TRBD1 might be the D (6 bases). In germline, CDR1 is LNHNV, CDR2 YYDKDF (reference sequence). The CDR3 length is 13 residues. V was pared by 7 bases and J by 3 bases, with 12 bases between. This chain's CDR3 is CATTQDRKETQYF. CDR3 in DNA: TGTGCCACCACCCAGGACAGAAAAGAGACCCAGTACTTC.

J is TRBJ2-7 and V is TRBV6-2 or TRBV6-3; 8 nucleotides align to TRBD1. This CDR3 is 13 amino acids long. With V trimmed by 5 bases and J by 6 bases, 6 bases remained unmatched. CDR1 and CDR2 from the germline V gene are MNHEY and SVGEGT. This CDR3 reads CASSRQGPGEQYF. CDR3 in DNA: TGTGCCAGCAGTCGACAGGGGCCGGGCGAGCAGTACTTC.

The CDR3 here is CASSLGPVLYEQYF. The DNA of the CDR3 is TGTGCCAGCAGCTTAGGTCCAGTCCTTTACGAGCAGTACTTC. The chain employs TRBV13 and TRBJ2-7; D unresolved. The CDR3 spans 14 residues. V dropped 0 bases and J dropped 4 bases, with 10 bases sitting between them. The germline gives CDR1 PRHDT, CDR2 FYEKMQ (reference sequence).

This clone was found once. V usage is TRBV29-1 and J usage is TRBJ1-2; D perhaps matches TRBD1 (6 bases). Trimming cost V 3 bases and J 7 bases, with 15 bases left between them. The length of the CDR3 is 13 residues. The V gene's germline CDR1 is SQVTM and CDR2 ANQGSEA. The CDR3 loop reads CSVDSGGGPGYTF. CDR3 DNA: TGCAGCGTTGATTCGGGGGGCGGCCCTGGCTACACCTTC.

The gene calls are TRBV6-5 and TRBJ1-3, with 7 bases matching TRBD1. CDR1 and CDR2 from the germline V gene are MNHEY and SVGAGI. The V segment lost 4 bases and the J segment 3 bases; nucleotides outside the gene matches: 6. The CDR3 extends over 15 amino acids. The CDR3 coding sequence is TGTGCCAGCAGTTCCAGGGGGGCGGGTGGAAACACCATATATTTT. Translating gives CASSSRGAGGNTIYF.

This chain uses TRBV18 with TRBJ1-4; 7 nucleotides line up with TRBD1. The CDR3 consists of 14 residues. The V and J ends lost 4 bases and 5 bases, in that order; junction bases with no gene match: 4. The germline CDR1 and CDR2 sequences are KGHSH and LQKENI. The CDR3 here is CASSRMGQNEKLFF. CDR3 in DNA: TGTGCCAGCTCACGCATGGGACAGAATGAAAAACTGTTTTTT.

This clone appeared a few times. The chain joins TRBV11-3 to TRBJ2-6; tentatively, D is TRBD2 (5 bases). CDR1 is SGHNT, CDR2 YENEEA, per germline. The CDR3 is 15 amino acids. Trimming removed 5 bases at V and 0 bases at J, with 8 bases between. The CDR3 reads CASSAAGSGANVLTF. In DNA form, the CDR3 reads TGTGCCAGCAGCGCGGCGGGCTCTGGGGCCAACGTCCTGACTTTC.

The DNA of the CDR3 is TGTGCCACCAGTGGACGACAACCACTAGCGGGGATACAAGAGACCCAGTACTTC. Encoded protein: CATSGRQPLAGIQETQYF. The chain links TRBV24-1 to TRBJ2-5, with 10 bases aligning to TRBD2. Trimming at V came to 5 bases and at J to 2 bases, leaving 13 bases not matched to a gene. The V gene's germline CDR1 is KGHDR and CDR2 SFDVKD. The CDR3 consists of 18 residues.